The 13 T cell receptor beta chains below all came from one sample that was sequenced in a study of early T cells in non-severe SARS-CoV-2 infection. TCRdb called the 5' RACE reads again in MiXCR, with one record for every CDR3 protein. The repertoire includes about 80,000 distinct CDR3 sequences, 13% to 15% of them detected once, and about 10% sits in the top ten. Sequencing was performed on whole blood. These receptors originate from an adult who was a healthcare worker with PCR-confirmed SARS-CoV-2 infection or an uninfected control (not recorded which).

The sample holds many counts of this clonotype. The V and J genes are TRBV12-3 or TRBV12-4 and TRBJ1-4; maybe TRBD1 (5 bases). The CDR3 is 16 residues long. V was trimmed by 6 bases and J by 3 bases, leaving 17 bases between them. The CDR3 bases are TGTGCCAGCAGCCCCGGCGTCAGGGCCCCTAATGAAAAACTGTTTTTT. Its protein is CASSPGVRAPNEKLFF.

Only one count was recorded for this clonotype. The chain carries TRBV5-5 and TRBJ2-2, with D possibly matching TRBD1 (7 bases). CDR3 size: 17 residues. Germline loops: CDR1 SGHKS, CDR2 YYEKEE (reference sequence). V dropped 3 bases and J dropped 2 bases, with 17 bases sitting between them. CDR3 region: CASSSTGGTANTGELFF. The CDR3 DNA sequence: TGTGCCAGCAGCTCAACAGGAGGGACAGCCAACACCGGGGAGCTGTTTTTT.

There are a few counts of this clonotype. The V gene is TRBV7-6, the J gene TRBJ2-7; tentatively, D is TRBD1 (5 bases). The CDR3 totals 15 residues. Trimming took off 5 bases at V and 0 bases at J, with 14 bases between the two ends. From germline, CDR1 is SGHVS and CDR2 FNYEAQ. In DNA, the CDR3 is TGTGCCAGCAGCCGAACGACAGAGCCCTCCTACGAGCAGTACTTC. It codes for CASSRTTEPSYEQYF.

There are a few counts of this clonotype. The rearrangement links TRBV19 to TRBJ2-3; D uncertain. Germline CDR1 LNHDA, CDR2 SQIVND (reference sequence). CDR3 length: 13 amino acids. V was shortened by 4 bases and J by 6 bases, with 11 bases between the two germline ends. The CDR3 DNA reads as TGTGCCAGTAGTACCAGACTGTCGGATACGCAGTATTTT. Its translation is CASSTRLSDTQYF.

In its sample, this clonotype was seen a few times. J is TRBJ1-4 and V is TRBV18; D unresolved. Trimming left V 3 bases short and J 7 bases short, with 12 bases between. Looked up from germline, CDR1 is KGHSH and CDR2 is LQKENI. The CDR3 loop spans 14 amino acids. The DNA for the CDR3 is TGTGCCAGCTCACCTGCGCAGACCAGTGAAAAACTGTTTTTT. Protein product: CASSPAQTSEKLFF.

The chain links TRBV6-8 to TRBJ2-7; the D is unclear. V was pared by 0 bases and J by 5 bases, with 20 bases between. This CDR3 has 17 residues. Per germline, CDR1 MNHGY and CDR2 SAAAGT. The CDR3, as DNA: TGTGCCAGCAGTTACTCGAGTAGGGCTCGGGTAGCCCACGAGCAGTACTTC. Its protein product is CASSYSSRARVAHEQYF.

The DNA for the CDR3 is TGTGCCAGCAGCCAAGATCTGGGTCAAGAGACCCAGTACTTC. Its translation is CASSQDLGQETQYF. This chain connects TRBV14 to TRBJ2-5, with D hard to call. Germline CDR1 SGHDN, CDR2 FVKESK. The CDR3 is 14 residues long. V shed 0 bases and J shed 2 bases, with 7 bases lying between them.

The rearrangement uses TRBV12-3 or TRBV12-4 and TRBJ1-2, with 8 bases matching TRBD1. Trimming cost V 5 bases and J 4 bases; bases outside gene matches: 9. The CDR3 has 15 residues. The CDR3 region has the DNA TGTGCCAGCAGTCTCTCCGGGACAGGTGCCTATGGCTACACCTTC. The encoded protein is CASSLSGTGAYGYTF.

V gene TRBV20-1 combines with J gene TRBJ2-2; 11 bases agree with TRBD2. Germline CDR1 is DFQATT and CDR2 is SNEGSKA (reference sequence). This CDR3 comprises 16 residues. Trimming cost V 2 bases and J 6 bases; bases outside gene matches: 8. The CDR3 reads CSARPISGGAAGELFF. In DNA form, the CDR3 reads TGCAGTGCTAGACCTATTAGCGGGGGGGCCGCCGGGGAGCTGTTTTTT.

The chain links TRBV5-1 to TRBJ2-5; D may match TRBD1 or TRBD2 (5 bases each). Germline V gene lookup returns CDR1 SGHRS and CDR2 YFSETQ. The CDR3 is made up of 14 amino acids. The ends were cut back, 6 bases at V and 1 base at J, with 13 bases in the middle. The CDR3 region is CASTGPRTQETQYF. CDR3 coding DNA: TGCGCCAGCACGGGACCCCGGACCCAAGAGACCCAGTACTTC.

This clonotype was recorded at least ten times. The chain joins TRBV28 to TRBJ2-4, with D unresolved. CDR3 length: 15 amino acids. V dropped 3 bases and J dropped 1 base, with 10 bases sitting between them. From germline, CDR1 is MDHEN and CDR2 SYDVKM. CDR3 sequence reads: CASSFMLGAKNIQYF. CDR3 sequence (DNA): TGTGCCAGCAGTTTCATGTTGGGGGCCAAAAACATTCAGTACTTC.

The chain has TRBV10-1 and TRBJ1-2, with unresolved D. This CDR3 region has 12 residues. Trimming shortened V by 3 bases and J by 4 bases, and 6 bases separated the two germline ends. Germline CDR1 and CDR2: WNHNN and SYGVQD (reference sequence). CDR3 protein: CASSDGIYGYTF. The DNA for the CDR3 is TGCGCCAGCAGTGACGGAATCTATGGCTACACCTTC.

In this sample, this clonotype is medium-sized. The chain has TRBV28 and TRBJ2-4, with D tentatively TRBD1 (5 bases). This CDR3 spans 14 amino acids. V lost 4 bases, J lost 7 bases, and 14 bases lay in between. Germline-derived CDR1 and CDR2 are MDHEN and SYDVKM. The CDR3 sequence is CASSSLIAGNIQYF. Here the CDR3 DNA reads TGTGCCAGCAGTTCTTTGATCGCAGGGAACATTCAGTACTTC.